The present entry profiles one T cell receptor (beta chain) with its context. This specimen belongs to a study of blood T cell repertoires in COVID-19. About the research overall: Samples representing acute and convalescent COVID-19 were sourced from the United States, Italy and Spain.

J gave up 4 bases and V 0 bases, and 1 base lay outside the gene matches. The germline V gene has CDR1 SEHNR and CDR2 FQNEAQ (reference sequence). The CDR3 contains 15 residues. Sequencing used immunoSEQ multiplex PCR; TCRdb keeps in-frame clones, though not all of them. The sample yields about 350,000 clones, 87% seen once. This chain links TRBV7-9 with TRBJ1-2, with 11 bases aligning to TRBD1. The sample consisted of peripheral blood. This receptor was obtained from a man between 25 and 39 years old with COVID-19, enrolled during active disease. This CDR3 is CASSLAGQGGYGYTF. As DNA, the CDR3 is TGTGCCAGCAGCTTAGCGGGACAGGGGGGCTATGGCTACACCTTC.